Detailed here is one TCR beta chain. Its matching antigen is unknown. Healthy donors of bone marrow made up the group. The sample originates from a study of cytomegalovirus exposure and HLA in healthy donors. Researchers ran the PCR with 60 Vbeta and 13 Jbeta primers. Profiled with immunoSEQ multiplex PCR; TCRdb holds only in-frame clones, not every one. This repertoire shows 60,000 to 70,000 clones, roughly 70% found once; its top ten account for roughly 23%. The CDR3 sequence is 14 residues long. Germline CDR1 reads SGHVS; CDR2 reads FQNEAQ. Findings and caveats of the study: The authors considered a cluster of highly shared sequence variants likely to be a sequencing artifact. Cytomegalovirus-associated status was assigned to 164 TCR beta chains. Researchers reported that three CMV-associated chains were confirmed in vitro as CMV antigen-specific.

The TCR comes from a man between 50 and 59 years old in good health and CMV-seropositive. The sample was PBMCs. The chain recombines TRBV7-8 with TRBJ2-7, with TRBD2 matching 11 bases. CDR3 protein: CATWGTSGSYEQYF. The DNA for the CDR3 is TGTGCAACTTGGGGGACTAGCGGTTCCTACGAGCAGTACTTC.